At least ten counts were recorded for the clone carrying this T cell receptor beta chain. Its antigen is undetermined. The data stem from a study of CD8 T cells in ankylosing spondylitis. Findings of the study overall: Matched synovial fluid from ankylosing spondylitis patients was reported to be enriched for disease-linked clones. Characteristic, it appeared, of ankylosing spondylitis blood was a TCR beta motif of about eight highly homologous variants. Earlier work had already found some motif variants in reactive arthritis synovial fluid and blood.

V was pared by 5 bases and J by 0 bases, with 11 bases between. The germline V gene has CDR1 SEHNR and CDR2 FQNEAQ (reference sequence). The CDR3 contains 16 residues. TCRdb processed the 5' RACE reads anew with MiXCR; each CDR3 protein has one entry. Here the sample spans some 250,000 distinct CDR3 sequences, around 25% being singletons. The sequenced sample consisted of blood, either unsorted or a sorted T cell fraction (not recorded which). V gene TRBV7-9 combines with J gene TRBJ1-6; no clear D. This clonotype was obtained from a male donor with ankylosing spondylitis or in good health (not recorded which). CDR3 nucleotides: TGTGCCAGCAGCCCACCACAGAACTCCTATAATTCACCCCTCCACTTT. It specifies CASSPPQNSYNSPLHF. Full variable domain (remainder filled in from reference TRBV7-9 and TRBJ1-6): DTGVSQNPRHKITKRGQNVTFRCDPISEHNRLYWYRQTLGQGPEFLTYFQNEAQLEKSRLLSDRFSAERPKGSFSTLEIQRTEQGDSAMYLCASSPPQNSYNSPLHFGNGTRLTVT.